Presented here are 14 T cell receptor beta chains from one specimen sequenced in a study of control samples from healthy donors and cancer patients. Measured with immunoSEQ multiplex PCR; TCRdb has only the in-frame clones, and not every one. Here the sample spans about 250,000 clones, roughly 87% being singletons. Input material: PBMCs. All receptors come from a woman aged 55-69 years with lung cancer.

CDR3 sequence: CASSPEWGHRSGNTIYF. The CDR3 DNA sequence: TGTGCCAGCTCACCGGAATGGGGACACCGCTCTGGAAACACCATATATTTT. J is TRBJ1-3 and V is TRBV18, with D perhaps TRBD1 (6 bases). CDR1 KGHSH and CDR2 LQKENI come from the germline V gene. Between the trimmed V and J ends, which lost 3 bases and 0 bases, there was a span of 15 bases. This CDR3 has 17 residues.

This clone turned up a few times. The rearrangement links TRBV7-8 to TRBJ2-7, with D perhaps TRBD2 (5 bases). Germline lookup yields CDR1 SGHVS and CDR2 FQNEAQ. The CDR3 length is 14 residues. V lost 5 bases to trimming and J lost 2 bases, with 13 bases between them. CDR3 sequence reads: CASSLHGKAYEQYF. In DNA, the CDR3 is TGTGCCAGCAGCCTTCACGGGAAAGCCTACGAGCAGTACTTC.

The rearrangement links TRBV6-2 or TRBV6-3 to TRBJ1-2, with D maybe TRBD1 (5 bases). The V and J ends lost 2 bases and 7 bases respectively, with 14 bases between them. The CDR3 is 14 residues long. Germline CDR1 is MNHEY and CDR2 is SVGEGT. The CDR3 reads CASSYQRGAGGYTF. Here the CDR3 DNA reads TGTGCCAGCAGTTACCAGAGGGGCGCCGGTGGCTACACCTTC.

J is TRBJ2-7 and V is TRBV5-1; possibly TRBD1 for D (6 bases). This CDR3 is 17 amino acids long. V was clipped by 0 bases and J by 0 bases, with 16 bases between them. CDR1 is SGHRS, CDR2 YFSETQ, per germline. CDR3 nucleotide sequence: TGCGCCAGCAGCTTGGCCGCGGCAGGGGCCTTCTCCTACGAGCAGTACTTC. Translated, it gives CASSLAAAGAFSYEQYF.

The rearrangement joins TRBV2 to TRBJ1-4; a possible D gene is TRBD1 (5 bases). The germline gives CDR1 SNHLY, CDR2 FYNNEI. The CDR3 extends over 15 amino acids. The V and J ends lost 3 bases and 0 bases respectively, with 8 bases between them. The CDR3 DNA sequence: TGTGCCAGCAGTGATCTGGGGGCAACTAATGAAAAACTGTTTTTT. Protein: CASSDLGATNEKLFF.

The chain couples TRBV24-1 to TRBJ2-7, with D possibly TRBD1 on 5 matching bases. Germline V lookup: CDR1 KGHDR, CDR2 SFDVKD. This CDR3 comprises 17 residues. V shed 4 bases and J shed 1 base, with 19 bases lying between them. The CDR3 region is CATSDPKRKGESYEQYF. For the CDR3, the DNA is TGTGCCACCAGTGACCCAAAACGAAAAGGGGAATCCTACGAGCAGTACTTC.

This chain uses TRBV12-3 or TRBV12-4 with TRBJ1-5; D gene unclear. This CDR3 is built from 13 residues. The V end was cut by 2 bases, the J end by 7 bases, with 9 bases between. The CDR3 region has the DNA TGTGCCAGCAGTTTACAGGAGGAACAGCCCCAGCATTTT. It encodes CASSLQEEQPQHF.

The CDR3, as DNA: TGTGCCAGCAGCCCTTGGGGGTCCAGTGGCTACACCTTC. Its translation: CASSPWGSSGYTF. The rearrangement uses TRBV27 and TRBJ1-2; a possible D gene is TRBD1 (5 bases). V was clipped by 6 bases and J by 7 bases, with 15 bases between them. This CDR3 has 13 residues. Germline V gives CDR1 MNHEY, CDR2 SMNVEV (reference sequence).

The V gene is TRBV3-1 (or the pseudogene TRBV3-2), the J gene TRBJ2-1, with D hard to call. The CDR3 runs to 16 residues. CDR1 is LGHDT, CDR2 YNNKEL, per germline (reference sequence). V lost 4 bases and J lost 9, with 22 bases in between. The CDR3 region is CASSRSLLVRPSEQFF. In nucleotides, the CDR3 is TGTGCCAGCAGCCGCTCCCTTCTTGTCCGCCCCAGTGAGCAGTTCTTC.

The chain has TRBV5-1 and TRBJ2-2, with 9 nucleotides matching TRBD2. V shed 5 bases, J shed 4 bases, and the junction held 6 bases outside the gene matches. The CDR3 contains 15 residues. Germline loops: CDR1 SGHRS, CDR2 YFSETQ. CDR3: CASRIAGEITGELFF. In DNA, the CDR3 is TGCGCCAGCAGGATAGCGGGAGAAATCACCGGGGAGCTGTTTTTT.

In this sample, this clone turned up once. V gene TRBV7-9 combines with J gene TRBJ1-5, with D unclear. The length of the CDR3 is 14 residues. The germline V gene encodes CDR1 SEHNR and CDR2 FQNEAQ (reference sequence). Deletions cut 5 bases from V and 1 base from J, with 9 bases between. The CDR3 loop reads CASSPQASNQPQHF. CDR3 nucleotide sequence: TGTGCCAGCAGCCCTCAGGCGAGCAATCAGCCCCAGCATTTT.

The J gene is TRBJ2-1, the V gene TRBV6-4, with D perhaps TRBD1 (5 bases). Germline loops: CDR1 MRHNA, CDR2 SNTAGT. The ends were cut back, 3 bases at V and 8 bases at J, with 11 bases in the middle. The CDR3 totals 13 residues. DNA of the CDR3: TGTGCCAGCAGTGAGTGGGGCGAAGATGAGCAGTTCTTC. Translating gives CASSEWGEDEQFF.

About this clone itself: This may be a read error: a much more frequent sequence differs by one nucleotide. V gene TRBV7-7 combines with J gene TRBJ1-3; the match to TRBD1 covers 8 bases. V was pared by 5 bases and J by 0 bases, with 3 bases of the junction left unmatched. CDR3 length equals 15 residues. Germline lookup yields CDR1 SSHAT and CDR2 FNYEAQ (reference sequence). The CDR3 DNA follows: TGTGCCAGCAGCCCGGGGACAGGCTCTGGAAACACCATATATTTT. The encoded protein is CASSPGTGSGNTIYF.

The CDR3 region has the DNA TGTGCCAGCAAGGAGGGGACAGGGCCGGGGATTGAAGCTTTCTTT. Encoded protein: CASKEGTGPGIEAFF. This chain uses TRBV19 with TRBJ1-1; TRBD1 matches 9 bases. There are 15 residues in the CDR3. From germline, CDR1 is LNHDA and CDR2 SQIVND (reference sequence). With V trimmed by 9 bases and J by 7 bases, 15 bases remained unmatched.